Shown below are 30 T cell receptor beta chains from a single sample sequenced in a study of cytomegalovirus exposure and HLA in healthy donors. Sequenced by immunoSEQ multiplex PCR; TCRdb stores in-frame clones only, minus some. The profile covers about 220,000 clones, with over 80% appearing a single time and over 12% taken by the ten largest. The sample comprised PBMCs. These receptors were taken from a young woman in good health and CMV-seropositive.

Concerning this clone itself: The junction departs from germline at one end; a sequencing error may be responsible. This rearrangement joins TRBV9 to TRBJ2-7; D perhaps matches TRBD1 (6 bases). This CDR3 contains 13 residues. Germline CDR1 SGDLS, CDR2 YYNGEE. CDR3 coding DNA: TGTGCCAGCAGCGCAAATCCGCAGACAGGCTTTAACTTC. Its protein product is CASSANPQTGFNF.

Here the CDR3 reads CASSVLAGQTYEQYF. The CDR3 nucleotides are TGTGCCAGTAGCGTCCTTGCGGGACAAACTTACGAGCAGTACTTC. V and J are TRBV19 and TRBJ2-7; D might be TRBD1 or TRBD2, each matching 6 bases. Trimming removed 6 bases from V and 4 bases from J, with 19 bases in between. Germline V gives CDR1 LNHDA, CDR2 SQIVND (reference sequence). This CDR3 is built from 15 residues.

This clone was recorded only once. The genes are TRBV15 and TRBJ1-1; TRBD1 matches 7 bases. V trimming: 1 base; J trimming: 1 base; junction bases outside the gene matches: 6. Germline V lookup: CDR1 LNHNV, CDR2 YYDKDF (reference sequence). There are 16 residues in the CDR3. CDR3 in amino acids: CATSRGFQGENTEAFF. CDR3 nucleotide sequence: TGTGCCACCAGCAGAGGTTTTCAGGGGGAGAACACTGAAGCTTTCTTT.

This clone was seen only once. The J gene is TRBJ2-4, the V gene TRBV4-1; D remains unclear. V was trimmed by 4 bases and J by 6 bases, leaving 16 bases between them. CDR3 length: 15 amino acids. CDR1 and CDR2 (germline): MGHRA, YSYEKL. CDR3 residues: CASSLLSTPGNIQYF. DNA of the CDR3: TGCGCCAGCAGCCTCCTGAGCACTCCAGGAAACATTCAGTACTTC.

The chain carries TRBV18 and TRBJ2-7; the match to TRBD1 covers 7 bases. Losses at the gene ends were 3 bases for V and 6 bases for J; bases not matched to a gene: 8. Germline CDR1 KGHSH, CDR2 LQKENI. The CDR3 is 14 amino acids. The CDR3 DNA follows: TGTGCCAGCTCACCGGGCAGGGGGACGCGCGAGCAGTACTTC. Protein product: CASSPGRGTREQYF.

CDR3 sequence (DNA): TGTGCCAGCAGTGCTTCGGGACAGGGAGGAACTGAAGCTTTCTTT. The encoded protein is CASSASGQGGTEAFF. The rearrangement joins TRBV2 to TRBJ1-1; 9 nucleotides align to TRBD1. Germline values: CDR1 SNHLY, CDR2 FYNNEI. The CDR3 is made up of 15 amino acids. V lost 4 bases and J lost 5; bases outside the gene matches: 8.

The chain recombines TRBV7-3 with TRBJ1-1, with D possibly being TRBD1 (6 bases). V was clipped by 4 bases and J by 6 bases, with 15 bases between them. Per germline, CDR1 SGHTA and CDR2 FQGTGA. CDR3 length: 14 amino acids. This chain's CDR3 is CASSSFTGSAEAFF. Here the CDR3 DNA reads TGTGCCAGCAGCTCATTTACAGGGTCCGCTGAAGCTTTCTTT.

The J gene is TRBJ1-1, the V gene TRBV20-1, with D tentatively TRBD1 (5 bases). The CDR3 spans 10 residues. CDR1 and CDR2 (germline): DFQATT, SNEGSKA (reference sequence). Between the trimmed V and J ends, which lost 2 bases and 11 bases, there was a span of 9 bases. CDR3 DNA: TGCAGTGCTAGATCGGGGGGGGCTTTCTTT. Amino acid sequence: CSARSGGAFF.

This chain connects TRBV27 to TRBJ2-7; D not resolved. The CDR3 extends over 16 amino acids. Germline V gene lookup returns CDR1 MNHEY and CDR2 SMNVEV (reference sequence). Trimming took off 9 bases at V and 5 bases at J, with 26 bases between the two ends. DNA for the CDR3: TGTGCCAGTTCTCCCTCTCCCAGGTTGAACGTCGACGAGCAGTACTTC. This codes for CASSPSPRLNVDEQYF.

V and J are TRBV27 and TRBJ2-7; no clear D gene. Germline V gives CDR1 MNHEY, CDR2 SMNVEV (reference sequence). Trimming cost V 5 bases and J 7 bases, with 12 bases left between them. The length of the CDR3 is 12 residues. CDR3 sequence reads: CASSEPLGEQYF. The CDR3 region has the DNA TGTGCCAGCAGTGAGCCCTTGGGAGAGCAGTACTTC.

The V gene is TRBV27, the J gene TRBJ2-7, with 7 bases aligning to TRBD1. V lost 1 base, J lost 0 bases, and 0 bases stayed unmatched. The length of the CDR3 is 14 residues. The germline V gene encodes CDR1 MNHEY and CDR2 SMNVEV (reference sequence). Written as DNA, the CDR3 is TGTGCCAGCAGTTTATGGGACAGCTCCTACGAGCAGTACTTC. Its translation is CASSLWDSSYEQYF.

This chain joins TRBV6-5 and TRBJ2-5, with a possible D match to TRBD1 (6 bases). The CDR3 has 16 amino acids. V was cut by 2 bases and J by 3 bases, with 16 bases left in between. The germline V gene encodes CDR1 MNHEY and CDR2 SVGAGI. CDR3 in amino acids: CASSYELVTGKETQYF. The CDR3 bases are TGTGCCAGCAGTTACGAATTGGTGACAGGCAAAGAGACCCAGTACTTC.

Only a few counts were recorded for this clone. This chain links TRBV7-8 with TRBJ2-7, with 8 bases that match TRBD2. V lost 0 bases and J lost 4; bases outside the gene matches: 2. The germline gives CDR1 SGHVS, CDR2 FQNEAQ. The CDR3 has 14 residues. DNA of the CDR3: TGTGCCAGCAGCTTAGCCAGCGGGAGTTACGAGCAGTACTTC. It is translated as CASSLASGSYEQYF. Complete variable domain (other parts from reference TRBV7-8 and TRBJ2-7): GAGVSQSPRYKVAKRGQDVALRCDPISGHVSLFWYQQALGQGPEFLTYFQNEAQLDKSGLPSDRFFAERPEGSVSTLKIQRTQQEDSAVYLCASSLASGSYEQYFGPGTRLTVT.

This chain connects TRBV6-5 to TRBJ2-3, with 7 bases fitting TRBD1. Germline loops: CDR1 MNHEY, CDR2 SVGAGI. The CDR3 length is 14 residues. With 6 bases clipped from V and 0 bases from J, the junction kept 3 bases outside the gene matches. CDR3 loop: CASRRDSSTDTQYF. CDR3 coding DNA: TGTGCCAGCAGACGGGACAGCAGCACAGATACGCAGTATTTT.

The chain couples TRBV11-2 to TRBJ1-2, with 7 bases lining up with TRBD1. The CDR3 has 14 residues. V shed 6 bases, J shed 8 bases, and the junction held 12 bases outside the gene matches. Germline loops: CDR1 SGHAT, CDR2 FQNNGV. Here the CDR3 reads CASRPLTGSGGYTF. In nucleotides, the CDR3 is TGTGCCAGCAGACCACTGACAGGGAGCGGCGGCTACACCTTC. Full variable domain (missing parts from reference TRBV11-2 and TRBJ1-2): EAGVAQSPRYKIIEKRQSVAFWCNPISGHATLYWYQQILGQGPKLLIQFQNNGVVDDSQLPKDRFSAERLKGVDSTLKIQPAKLEDSAVYLCASRPLTGSGGYTFGSGTRLTVV.

The chain employs TRBV7-9 and TRBJ2-7; 7 bases are shared with TRBD2. Trimming removed 2 bases from V and 3 bases from J; junction bases left unmatched: 7. Germline V gene lookup returns CDR1 SEHNR and CDR2 FQNEAQ (reference sequence). The CDR3 is 15 amino acids. As DNA, the CDR3 is TGTGCCAGCAGCTTAACAACACTAGCGAACTACGAGCAGTACTTC. It encodes CASSLTTLANYEQYF.

The rearrangement uses TRBV4-2 and TRBJ2-5; 10 nucleotides agree with TRBD2. The V gene end was trimmed by 0 bases and the J gene end by 4 bases; junction bases not matched to a gene: 5. CDR1 and CDR2 from the germline V gene are LGHNA and YNFKEQ. This CDR3 region has 16 residues. The CDR3 is CASSQENLAGVETQYF. The CDR3 DNA is TGTGCCAGCAGCCAAGAGAACCTAGCGGGGGTAGAGACCCAGTACTTC.

This clone was observed once. Other DNA sequences in the sample encode the same CDR3. The rearrangement joins TRBV5-1 to TRBJ2-7; no clear D. In germline, CDR1 is SGHRS, CDR2 YFSETQ. Trimming took 4 bases from V and 4 from J, leaving 9 bases between them. This CDR3 region has 12 residues. The chain's CDR3 is CASSLGGYEQYF. The CDR3 DNA sequence: TGCGCCAGCAGCCTCGGTGGTTACGAGCAGTACTTC.

V and J are TRBV13 and TRBJ2-3, with 8 nucleotides matching TRBD1. Germline V gene lookup returns CDR1 PRHDT and CDR2 FYEKMQ (reference sequence). V was clipped by 5 bases and J by 14 bases; unmatched bases: 6. The CDR3 spans 11 residues. The CDR3 nucleotides are TGTGCCAGCAGCCTGGACAGGGTTACGTATTTT. Protein sequence: CASSLDRVTYF.

The rearrangement links TRBV30 to TRBJ1-2, with a weak D call TRBD1 (6 bases). The CDR3 contains 13 residues. V was cut by 5 bases and J by 0 bases, with 10 bases left in between. Looked up from germline, CDR1 is GTSNPN and CDR2 is SVGIG (reference sequence). CDR3 nucleotides: TGTGCCTGGTGGGACACCACTAACTATGGCTACACCTTC. This gives the protein CAWWDTTNYGYTF.

A few counts support this clone. The chain employs TRBV20-1 and TRBJ2-1; D is uncertain. The V end lost 3 bases, the J end lost 6 bases, and 6 bases lay between the germline ends. Germline CDR1 reads DFQATT; CDR2 reads SNEGSKA (reference sequence). This CDR3 is 11 amino acids long. CDR3 nucleotides: TGCAGTGCTAGTCTCTTCAATGAGCAGTTCTTC. Translation: CSASLFNEQFF.

The J gene is TRBJ2-1, the V gene TRBV7-9; 8 bases match TRBD1. J was trimmed by 1 base and V by 3 bases; bases with no gene match: 2. This CDR3 is 15 amino acids long. Germline CDR1 is SEHNR and CDR2 is FQNEAQ (reference sequence). The CDR3 DNA reads TGTGCCAGCAGCTTCCGACAGGGGTCCTACAATGAGCAGTTCTTC. This translates into CASSFRQGSYNEQFF.

The chain couples TRBV27 to TRBJ2-1, with D possibly being TRBD2 (6 bases). Between the trimmed V and J ends, which lost 3 bases and 0 bases, there was a span of 9 bases. Germline values: CDR1 MNHEY, CDR2 SMNVEV (reference sequence). The CDR3 is 15 amino acids. CDR3 coding DNA: TGTGCCAGCAGTTTTGTCGGGAGCTCCTACAATGAGCAGTTCTTC. Its translation: CASSFVGSSYNEQFF.

The rearrangement links TRBV20-1 to TRBJ1-2; D remains ambiguous. The germline CDR1 and CDR2 sequences are DFQATT and SNEGSKA (reference sequence). The length of the CDR3 is 11 residues. Deletions cut 3 bases from V and 5 bases from J, with 7 bases between. CDR3 DNA: TGCAGTGCTAGGACGCTTTATGGCTACACCTTC. It is translated as CSARTLYGYTF.

The rearrangement links TRBV27 to TRBJ2-7; 10 bases are a match to TRBD2. This CDR3 is built from 20 residues. Germline values: CDR1 MNHEY, CDR2 SMNVEV (reference sequence). J lost 2 bases, V lost 6 bases, and 22 bases had no gene match. CDR3 in amino acids: CASSKGMTSGHQFNTYEQYF. CDR3 DNA sequence: TGTGCCAGCAGCAAGGGAATGACTAGCGGGCATCAATTTAACACCTACGAGCAGTACTTC.

The rearrangement links TRBV5-1 to TRBJ2-7, with 7 bases that match TRBD1. The CDR3 consists of 13 residues. Germline trimming cut 4 bases from V and 4 bases from J; bases unmatched to any gene: 5. Germline-derived CDR1 and CDR2 are SGHRS and YFSETQ. CDR3 DNA sequence: TGCGCCAGCAGCGCCAGACAGGGTTACGAGCAGTACTTC. As protein: CASSARQGYEQYF.

The CDR3 sequence is CASRLTGRGYGYTF. The CDR3 coding sequence is TGTGCCAGCAGGCTGACAGGGAGGGGCTATGGCTACACCTTC. This sequence joins TRBV28 and TRBJ1-2; 7 bases match TRBD1. Germline V lookup: CDR1 MDHEN, CDR2 SYDVKM. After removal of 6 bases from V and 4 bases from J, the junction contained 8 bases not matched to a gene. This CDR3 spans 14 amino acids.

The chain couples TRBV30 to TRBJ1-2; the match to TRBD1 covers 8 bases. CDR3 length: 12 amino acids. The germline V gene encodes CDR1 GTSNPN and CDR2 SVGIG (reference sequence). V gave up 2 bases and J gave up 6 bases; unmatched junction bases: 2. The CDR3 region is CAWSWTGHGYTF. The CDR3 nucleotides read TGTGCCTGGAGTTGGACAGGGCATGGCTACACCTTC.

The V call is TRBV5-1, the J call TRBJ2-1, with 7 bases fitting TRBD2. J was trimmed by 0 bases and V by 4 bases; bases with no gene match: 7. This CDR3 is 16 amino acids long. CDR1 SGHRS and CDR2 YFSETQ come from the germline V gene. In DNA, the CDR3 is TGCGCCAGCAGCCGGCAAGCGGGGAACTCCTACAATGAGCAGTTCTTC. It codes for CASSRQAGNSYNEQFF.

The chain is built from TRBV6-1 and TRBJ2-1; D remains unclear. The V gene lost 5 bases and the J gene lost 8 bases, with 10 bases spanning the gap. Germline CDR1 is MNHNS and CDR2 is SASEGT. This CDR3 is 12 amino acids long. In DNA, the CDR3 is TGTGCCAGCAGTTGGGGTTTGGATGAGCAGTTCTTC. It encodes CASSWGLDEQFF.